This T cell receptor beta chain was captured in a study of cytomegalovirus exposure and HLA in healthy donors. Study observations and caveats: Roughly uniform depth of sequencing across donors was assumed in presence/absence analyses. When a later analysis was performed, an Asian-associated ancestry cluster reportedly had fewer N-insertions than the roughly 670-donor mean. Per published reports, the classifier diagnosed cytomegalovirus status with high specificity and sensitivity.

As concerns this clone: Antigen unknown.

In germline, CDR1 is MNHEY, CDR2 SMNVEV (reference sequence). Trimming at V came to 6 bases and at J to 6 bases, leaving 10 bases not matched to a gene. The CDR3 covers 15 residues. PCR employed 60 Vbeta and 13 Jbeta primers. The assay was immunoSEQ multiplex PCR, and TCRdb's table has in-frame clones only and misses some. Among fewer than 200,000 clones listed, 80% to 90% were seen once. V usage is TRBV27 and J usage is TRBJ2-3; 9 bases align to TRBD1. This receptor was obtained from a woman aged 30 to 39 in good health and CMV-seropositive. The material sequenced was PBMCs. CDR3 sequence: CASSERDREGDTQYF. CDR3 bases: TGTGCCAGCAGCGAAAGGGACAGGGAGGGGGATACGCAGTATTTT.